This TCR beta chain comes out of a study of blood T cell repertoires in COVID-19. Study information: From the United States, Italy and Spain came samples of acute and convalescent COVID-19. From T cells, B-cell-depleted T cells, or PBMCs came the material, which was cDNA or gDNA.

In the authors' workflow: Using reference gene primer amplification, nucleated cell counts were estimated. Using immunoSEQ multiplex PCR, the repertoire was profiled, and TCRdb retains in-frame clones only, with some absent. V, J and clone size are taken as reported in that table, and D and trimming were inferred from the DNA itself. The sample has 120,000 to 150,000 clones; about three quarters are singletons. CDR3 length equals 15 residues. From germline, CDR1 is MNHEY and CDR2 SVGAGI. Trimming cost V 6 bases and J 2 bases; bases outside gene matches: 9. This clone was observed a handful of times. Specimen: peripheral blood. The clonotype originates from a man in his fifties with acute or convalescent COVID-19. The chain recombines TRBV6-5 with TRBJ1-1; 7 nucleotides match TRBD1. The CDR3 nucleotides read TGTGCCAGCAGACAATCGGGACAGTCTAACACTGAAGCTTTCTTT. It codes for CASRQSGQSNTEAFF.